This T cell receptor beta chain was identified during a study of T cell responses to AZD1222 COVID-19 vaccine. Generated by immunoSEQ multiplex PCR, the TCRdb table keeps only in-frame clones and is missing some. The data contain 120,000 or so clones, over 80% of them seen just once; the ten biggest clones take up roughly 5.4%. The sample holds a few counts of this clone. Antigen: not known. General study points: White British donors predominated, females outnumbered males, and clonal diversity was possibly underestimated. A reported finding is that nearly half of spike-specific TCRs target unmutated variant regions.

The V end lost 3 bases, the J end lost 0 bases, and 11 bases lay between the germline ends. The germline CDR1 and CDR2 sequences are LGHDT and YNNKEL (reference sequence). The length of the CDR3 is 15 residues. The specimen was peripheral blood, collected on day 0 of AZD1222 vaccination. The chain links TRBV3-1 (or the pseudogene TRBV3-2) to TRBJ1-2; D might be TRBD1 (5 bases). The TCR sequence derives from an adult in good health. CDR3: CASSQEGTANYGYTF. DNA of the CDR3: TGTGCCAGCAGCCAGGAAGGGACGGCTAACTATGGCTACACCTTC.